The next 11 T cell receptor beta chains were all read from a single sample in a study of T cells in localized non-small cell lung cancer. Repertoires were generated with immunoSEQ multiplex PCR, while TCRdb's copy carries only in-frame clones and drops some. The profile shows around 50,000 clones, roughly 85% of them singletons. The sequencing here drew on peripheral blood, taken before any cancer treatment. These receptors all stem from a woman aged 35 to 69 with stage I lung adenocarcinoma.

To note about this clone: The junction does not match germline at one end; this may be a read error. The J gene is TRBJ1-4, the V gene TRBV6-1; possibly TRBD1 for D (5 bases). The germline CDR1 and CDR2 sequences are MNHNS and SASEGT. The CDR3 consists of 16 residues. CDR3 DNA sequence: TGTGCCAGCAGCGAAGTGTGGGGGGTAGTCGGAGAAAAACTGTTTTTT. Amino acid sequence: CASSEVWGVVGEKLFF.

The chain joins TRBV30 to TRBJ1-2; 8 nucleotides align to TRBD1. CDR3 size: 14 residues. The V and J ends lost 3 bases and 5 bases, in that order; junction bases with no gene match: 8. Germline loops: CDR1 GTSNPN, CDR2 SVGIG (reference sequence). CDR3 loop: CAWSGDRQIYGYTF. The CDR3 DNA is TGTGCCTGGAGCGGGGACAGGCAAATTTATGGCTACACCTTC.

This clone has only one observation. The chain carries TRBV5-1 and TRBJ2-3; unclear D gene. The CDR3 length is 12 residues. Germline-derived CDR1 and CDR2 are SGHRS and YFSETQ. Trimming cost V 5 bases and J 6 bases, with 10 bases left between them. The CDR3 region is CASRPERDTQYF. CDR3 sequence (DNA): TGCGCCAGCAGGCCTGAGAGGGATACGCAGTATTTT. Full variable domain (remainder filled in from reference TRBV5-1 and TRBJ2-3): KAGVTQTPRYLIKTRGQQVTLSCSPISGHRSVSWYQQTPGQGLQFLFEYFSETQRNKGNFPGRFSGRQFSNSRSEMNVSTLELGDSALYLCASRPERDTQYFGPGTRLTVL.

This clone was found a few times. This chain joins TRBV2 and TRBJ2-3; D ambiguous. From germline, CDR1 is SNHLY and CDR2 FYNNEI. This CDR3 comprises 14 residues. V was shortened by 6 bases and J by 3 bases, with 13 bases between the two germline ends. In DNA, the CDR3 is TGTGCCAGCAGCCCAAACGGATTGACAGATACGCAGTATTTT. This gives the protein CASSPNGLTDTQYF.

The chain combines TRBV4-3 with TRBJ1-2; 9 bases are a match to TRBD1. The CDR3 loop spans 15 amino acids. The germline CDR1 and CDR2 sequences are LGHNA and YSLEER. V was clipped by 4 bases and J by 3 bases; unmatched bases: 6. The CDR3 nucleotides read TGCGCCAGCAGCCGGGACAGGGTTGGGGACTATGGCTACACCTTC. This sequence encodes CASSRDRVGDYGYTF.

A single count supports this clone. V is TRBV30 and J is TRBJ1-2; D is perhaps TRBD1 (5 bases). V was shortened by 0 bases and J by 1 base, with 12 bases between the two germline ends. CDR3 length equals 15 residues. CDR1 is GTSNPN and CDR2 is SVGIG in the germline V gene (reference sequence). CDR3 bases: TGTGCCTGGAGTGTATCAGGGTCTCATAACTATGGCTACACCTTC. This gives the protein CAWSVSGSHNYGYTF.

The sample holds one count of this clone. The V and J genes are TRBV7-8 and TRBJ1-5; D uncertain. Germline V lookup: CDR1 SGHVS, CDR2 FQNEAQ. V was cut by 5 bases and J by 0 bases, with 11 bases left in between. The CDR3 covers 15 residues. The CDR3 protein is CASSPGPDSNQPQHF. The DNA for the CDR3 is TGTGCCAGCAGCCCGGGCCCCGATAGCAATCAGCCCCAGCATTTT.

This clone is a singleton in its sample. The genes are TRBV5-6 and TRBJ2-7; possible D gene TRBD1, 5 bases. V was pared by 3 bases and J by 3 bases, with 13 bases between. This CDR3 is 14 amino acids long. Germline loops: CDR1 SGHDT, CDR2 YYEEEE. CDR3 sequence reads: CASSWVGQGYEQYF. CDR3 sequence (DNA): TGTGCCAGCAGCTGGGTGGGGCAGGGCTACGAGCAGTACTTC.

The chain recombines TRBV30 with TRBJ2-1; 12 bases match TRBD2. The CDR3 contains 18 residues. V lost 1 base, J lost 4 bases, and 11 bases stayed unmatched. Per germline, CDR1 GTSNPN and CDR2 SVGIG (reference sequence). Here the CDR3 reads CAWSADLLAGGQYNEQFF. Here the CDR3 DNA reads TGTGCCTGGAGTGCCGACCTACTAGCGGGGGGCCAATACAATGAGCAGTTCTTC. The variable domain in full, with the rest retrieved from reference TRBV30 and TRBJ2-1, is SQTIHQWPATLVQPVGSPLSLECTVEGTSNPNLYWYRQAAGRGLQLLFYSVGIGQISSEVPQNLSASRPQDRQFILSSKKLLLSDSGFYLCAWSADLLAGGQYNEQFFGPGTRLTVL.

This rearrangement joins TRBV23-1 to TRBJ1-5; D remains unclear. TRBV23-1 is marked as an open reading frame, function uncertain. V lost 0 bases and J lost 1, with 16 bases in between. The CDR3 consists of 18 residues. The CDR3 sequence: CASSQSRGDGISNQPQHF. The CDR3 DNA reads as TGCGCCAGCAGTCAATCACGGGGAGATGGAATAAGCAATCAGCCCCAGCATTTT.

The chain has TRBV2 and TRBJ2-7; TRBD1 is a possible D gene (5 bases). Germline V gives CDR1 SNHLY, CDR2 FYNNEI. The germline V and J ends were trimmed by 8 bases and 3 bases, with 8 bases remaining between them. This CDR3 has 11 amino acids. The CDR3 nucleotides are TGTGCCAGCGAAGACAGCTACGAGCAGTACTTC. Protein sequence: CASEDSYEQYF.